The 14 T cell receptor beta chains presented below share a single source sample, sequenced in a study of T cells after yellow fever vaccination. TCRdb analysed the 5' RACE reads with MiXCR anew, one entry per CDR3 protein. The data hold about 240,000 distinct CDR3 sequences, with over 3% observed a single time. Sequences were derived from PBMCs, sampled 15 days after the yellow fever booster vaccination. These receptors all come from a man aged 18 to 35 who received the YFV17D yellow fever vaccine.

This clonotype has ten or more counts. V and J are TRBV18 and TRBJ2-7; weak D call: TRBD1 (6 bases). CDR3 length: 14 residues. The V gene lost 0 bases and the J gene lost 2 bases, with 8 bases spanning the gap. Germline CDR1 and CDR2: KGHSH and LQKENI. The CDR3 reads CASSPPGQPYEQYF. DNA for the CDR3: TGTGCCAGCTCACCACCTGGACAGCCCTACGAGCAGTACTTC.

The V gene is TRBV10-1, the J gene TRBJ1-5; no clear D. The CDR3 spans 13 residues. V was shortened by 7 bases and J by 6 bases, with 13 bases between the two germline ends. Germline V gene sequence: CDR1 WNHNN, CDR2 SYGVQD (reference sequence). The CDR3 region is CASTPGSVQPQHF. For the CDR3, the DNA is TGCGCCAGCACCCCCGGTTCGGTTCAGCCCCAGCATTTT.

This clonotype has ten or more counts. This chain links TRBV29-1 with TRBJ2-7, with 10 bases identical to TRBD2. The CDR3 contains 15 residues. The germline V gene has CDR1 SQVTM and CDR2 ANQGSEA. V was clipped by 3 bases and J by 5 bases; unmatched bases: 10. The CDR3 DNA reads TGCAGCGTTGACGGGGTAGCGGGGGGCCACAACGAGCAGTACTTC. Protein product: CSVDGVAGGHNEQYF.

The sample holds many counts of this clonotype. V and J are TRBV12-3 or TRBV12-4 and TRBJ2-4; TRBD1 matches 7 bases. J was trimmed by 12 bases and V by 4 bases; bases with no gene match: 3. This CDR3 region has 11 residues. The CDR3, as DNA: TGTGCCAGCAGTTACCGGGACAGTCAGTACTTC. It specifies CASSYRDSQYF.

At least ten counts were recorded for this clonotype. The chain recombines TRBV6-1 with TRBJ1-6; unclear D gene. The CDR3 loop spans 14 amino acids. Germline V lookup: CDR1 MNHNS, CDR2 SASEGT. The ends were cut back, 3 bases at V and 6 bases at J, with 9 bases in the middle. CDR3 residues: CASSEFGTNSPLHF. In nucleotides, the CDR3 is TGTGCCAGCAGTGAGTTCGGAACTAATTCACCCCTCCACTTT.

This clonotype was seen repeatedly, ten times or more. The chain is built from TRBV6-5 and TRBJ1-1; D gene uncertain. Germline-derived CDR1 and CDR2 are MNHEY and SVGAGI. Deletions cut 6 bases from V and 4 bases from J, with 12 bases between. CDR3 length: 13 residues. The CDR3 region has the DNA TGTGCCAGCAGAATACATGTAGGCACTGAAGCTTTCTTT. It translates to CASRIHVGTEAFF.

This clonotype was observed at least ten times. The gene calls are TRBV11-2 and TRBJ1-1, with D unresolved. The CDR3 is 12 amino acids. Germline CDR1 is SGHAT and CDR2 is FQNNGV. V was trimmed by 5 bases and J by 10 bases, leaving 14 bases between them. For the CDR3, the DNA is TGTGCCAGCAGCGGCAGCAATTTTGGAGCTTTCTTT. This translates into CASSGSNFGAFF.

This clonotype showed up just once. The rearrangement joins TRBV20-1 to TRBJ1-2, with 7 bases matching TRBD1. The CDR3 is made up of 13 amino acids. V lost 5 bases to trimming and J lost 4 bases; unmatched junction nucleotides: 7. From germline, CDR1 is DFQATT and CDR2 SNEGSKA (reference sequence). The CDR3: CSAARDSLYGYTF. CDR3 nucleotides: TGCAGTGCTGCCCGGGACAGCCTCTATGGCTACACCTTC.

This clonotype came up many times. The CDR3 reads CASSYETGELFF. The CDR3 nucleotides are TGTGCCAGCAGTTACGAGACCGGGGAGCTGTTTTTT. The chain uses TRBV12-3 or TRBV12-4 and TRBJ2-2; D call uncertain. V was cut by 4 bases and J by 5 bases, with 5 bases left in between. The CDR3 contains 12 residues.

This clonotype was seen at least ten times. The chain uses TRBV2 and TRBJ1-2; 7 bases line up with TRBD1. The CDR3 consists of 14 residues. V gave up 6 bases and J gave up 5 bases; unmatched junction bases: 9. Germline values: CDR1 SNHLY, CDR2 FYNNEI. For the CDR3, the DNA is TGTGCCAGCAGAATGGAGGGGGCGGGTTATGGCTACACCTTC. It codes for CASRMEGAGYGYTF.

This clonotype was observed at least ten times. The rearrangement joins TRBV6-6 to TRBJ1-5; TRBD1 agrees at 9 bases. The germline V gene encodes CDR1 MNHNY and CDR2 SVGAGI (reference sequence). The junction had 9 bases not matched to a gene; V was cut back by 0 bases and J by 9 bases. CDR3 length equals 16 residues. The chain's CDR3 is CASSYSETGGQVPQHF. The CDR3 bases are TGTGCCAGCAGTTACTCGGAGACAGGGGGGCAAGTGCCCCAGCATTTT.

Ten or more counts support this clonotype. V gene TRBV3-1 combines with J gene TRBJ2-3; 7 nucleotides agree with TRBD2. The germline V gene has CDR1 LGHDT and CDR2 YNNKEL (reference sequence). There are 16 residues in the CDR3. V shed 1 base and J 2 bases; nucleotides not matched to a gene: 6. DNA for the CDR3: TGTGCCAGCAGCCAAGGAACACGGGGGGTCACAGATACGCAGTATTTT. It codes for CASSQGTRGVTDTQYF.

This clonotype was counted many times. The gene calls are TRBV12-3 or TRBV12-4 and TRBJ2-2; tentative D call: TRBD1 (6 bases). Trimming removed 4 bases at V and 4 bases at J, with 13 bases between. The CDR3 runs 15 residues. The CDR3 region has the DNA TGTGCCAGCAGTTATACAGGGCTCGGCACCGGGGAGCTGTTTTTT. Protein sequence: CASSYTGLGTGELFF.

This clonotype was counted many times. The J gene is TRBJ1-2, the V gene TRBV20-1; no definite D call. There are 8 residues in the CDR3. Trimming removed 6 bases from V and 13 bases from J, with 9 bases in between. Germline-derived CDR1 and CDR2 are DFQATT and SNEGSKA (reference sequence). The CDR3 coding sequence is TGCAGTGCGCCCCCCGGCACCTTC. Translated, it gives CSAPPGTF.